The source of this T cell receptor beta chain is a study of blood T cell repertoires in COVID-19. At the level of the study: Both acute and convalescent COVID-19 samples were obtained from the United States, Italy and Spain. T cells, B-cell-depleted T cells, or PBMCs supplied cDNA or gDNA.

Trimming at V came to 5 bases and at J to 4 bases, leaving 14 bases not matched to a gene. The length of the CDR3 is 16 residues. Germline-derived CDR1 and CDR2 are LNHDA and SQIVND (reference sequence). Per the study methods: Estimated nucleated cell counts came from reference gene primer amplification. TCRdb's table, derived via immunoSEQ multiplex PCR, lists solely in-frame clones and lacks some. The V and J calls and clone size were taken over from that table, and D and trimming were inferred from the DNA. This table has more than 55,000 clones, roughly 78% appearing once. This clonotype originated in a human donor in a cohort sampled during active COVID-19. The chain recombines TRBV19 with TRBJ2-7, with 7 bases lining up with TRBD2. The specimen was peripheral blood. The CDR3 here is CASSPSRGGSVYEQYF. The CDR3 DNA sequence: TGTGCCAGTAGTCCCAGTCGCGGCGGGAGCGTTTACGAGCAGTACTTC.